The clone carrying this T cell receptor (beta chain) was observed a few times. Its cognate antigen is unknown. The sample is drawn from a study of CD8 T cells in ankylosing spondylitis. Study findings and constraints: Certain motif variants had earlier appeared in reactive arthritis synovial fluid and blood. Matched ankylosing spondylitis synovial fluid reportedly showed significant enrichment of disease-linked clones. Within ankylosing spondylitis blood, a TCR beta motif made up of eight or nine highly homologous variants appeared to be characteristic.

Quantitative 5'-RACE was performed with molecular barcodes, and it yielded the TCR beta libraries. Each CDR3 protein gets one entry after TCRdb re-called the 5' RACE reads with MiXCR. Seen here are 200,000 to 300,000 distinct CDR3 sequences, 30% to 35% observed once, and the top ten hold about 4.2%. Input material: blood, either unsorted or a sorted T cell fraction (not recorded which). This sequence was found in a male donor with ankylosing spondylitis or in good health (not recorded which).

The CDR3 DNA follows: TGTGCCAGCATGGGCAGTAGTAACACAGATACGCAGTATTTT. Its protein is CASMGSSNTDTQYF. The genes are TRBV6-2 or TRBV6-3 and TRBJ2-3; D is unresolved. The CDR3 is 14 amino acids. Looked up from germline, CDR1 is MNHEY and CDR2 is SVGEGT. Trimming shortened V by 7 bases and J by 2 bases, and 13 bases separated the two germline ends.